The rows below give T cell receptor beta chains drawn from one sample of a study of T-cell reconstitution after alpha-beta-depleted transplantation in children. In TCRdb, the PCR reads were re-called with MiXCR into one record per CDR3 protein. The sample shows 500,000 to 600,000 distinct CDR3 sequences, around a third of them seen only once. This sample comprised PBMCs from the stem cell graft donor, obtained from the stem cell graft. Receptors originate from a human donor who donated a stem cell graft to a child with aplastic anemia. Each CDR3 is given with its conserved first and last residue. A D gene is named only where the DNA matches it firmly. Rows may omit the clone size; those that give it use once, few, many or a size class.

CDR3nt,CDR3aa,abundance,v_gene,d_gene,j_gene
TGTGCCACCCCTGCGCGGTCTGAAGCTTTCTTT,CATPARSEAFF,-,TRBV15,-,TRBJ1-1
TGTGCCAGCAGCCACCGTCTTAACCAAGAGACCCAGTACTTC,CASSHRLNQETQYF,-,TRBV16,-,TRBJ2-5
TGTGCCAGTAGTATAAACGGGAGGGCCTCCAATGAGCAGTTCTTC,CASSINGRASNEQFF,-,TRBV19,TRBD2,TRBJ2-1
TGTGCCAGCAGTTACTTCGGACAGGGGGCTTCAGATACGCAGTATTTT,CASSYFGQGASDTQYF,-,TRBV6-5,TRBD1,TRBJ2-3
TGTGCCACCAGCAGGGCCGGATTGGGACAGGGTTTTATAACTGAAGCTTTCTTT,CATSRAGLGQGFITEAFF,few,TRBV15,TRBD1,TRBJ1-1
TGTGCCAGCACTGACAGGTCCGATAATGAAAAACTGTTTTTT,CASTDRSDNEKLFF,-,TRBV6-1,-,TRBJ1-4
TGTGCCAGCAGGGTGATGCAGGGGCACAACGTCCTGACTTTC,CASRVMQGHNVLTF,few,TRBV12-3/TRBV12-4,-,TRBJ2-6
TGTGCCAGCGGCGGGTTTAACACTGAAGCTTTCTTT,CASGGFNTEAFF,-,TRBV9,-,TRBJ1-1
TGTGCCAGCAGTTCTACGGGACAGACAATCTATGGCTACACCTTC,CASSSTGQTIYGYTF,-,TRBV12-3/TRBV12-4,TRBD1,TRBJ1-2
TGTGCCAGCAGTGACCCCTCGGACGGCGTTGGCGGCTACACCTTC,CASSDPSDGVGGYTF,-,TRBV6-4,-,TRBJ1-2